This TCR beta chain was documented in a study of cytomegalovirus exposure and HLA in healthy donors. Measured with immunoSEQ multiplex PCR; TCRdb has only the in-frame clones, and not every one. The table shows 200,000 to 250,000 clones, with around 87% occurring only once. The CDR3 sequence is 15 residues long. Losses at the gene ends were 4 bases for V and 6 bases for J; bases not matched to a gene: 11. From germline, CDR1 is MDHEN and CDR2 SYDVKM. Sequencing input: PBMCs. The receptor comes from a woman aged 18-29 years in good health and CMV-seropositive. The V and J genes are TRBV28 and TRBJ2-7; 8 bases align to TRBD2. The CDR3 region is CASSSPAAGESEQYF. The CDR3 DNA follows: TGTGCCAGCAGTTCACCGGCAGCGGGAGAGAGCGAGCAGTACTTC.